Listed here are 25 T cell receptor beta chains from one sample, sequenced in a study of T cell repertoires in cytomegalovirus infection. TCRdb reprocessed the reads via MiXCR and lists one record per CDR3 protein. The profile covers about 300,000 distinct CDR3 sequences, with over 20% appearing a single time and 14% taken by the ten largest. The specimen sequenced was PBMCs. These receptors came from a human donor in good health (CMV status not recorded). Some clones in this sample may be carry-over from other donors' samples.

This clonotype appeared many times. This chain connects TRBV7-2 to TRBJ1-6; tentative D call: TRBD1 (5 bases). Looked up from germline, CDR1 is SGHTA and CDR2 is FQGNSA. This CDR3 is built from 19 residues. Trimming left V 4 bases short and J 2 bases short, with 21 bases between. This CDR3 is CASSSRATVEGTYNSPLHF. The DNA of the CDR3 is TGTGCCAGCAGCTCCAGGGCTACAGTGGAGGGAACCTATAATTCACCCCTCCACTTT.

This clonotype was picked up a small number of times. The rearrangement uses TRBV7-9 and TRBJ2-5; D possibly matches TRBD1 or TRBD2 (5 bases each). V was pared by 5 bases and J by 5 bases, with 18 bases between. CDR3 length: 15 amino acids. Germline lookup yields CDR1 SEHNR and CDR2 FQNEAQ (reference sequence). CDR3: CASSHPGAKGETQYF. The CDR3 DNA reads as TGTGCCAGCAGCCATCCCGGGGCCAAGGGGGAGACCCAGTACTTC. Combining the CDR3 with reference TRBV7-9 and TRBJ2-5 gives the whole variable domain DTGVSQNPRHKITKRGQNVTFRCDPISEHNRLYWYRQTLGQGPEFLTYFQNEAQLEKSRLLSDRFSAERPKGSFSTLEIQRTEQGDSAMYLCASSHPGAKGETQYFGPGTRLLVL.

In its sample, this clonotype was seen many times. The V call is TRBV12-3 or TRBV12-4, the J call TRBJ1-5; TRBD1 matches 7 bases. This CDR3 has 17 residues. The V gene end was trimmed by 4 bases and the J gene end by 2 bases; junction bases not matched to a gene: 11. For the CDR3, the DNA is TGTGCCAGCAGTTCCAAAACAGGGGCCGGGGGCAATCAGCCCCAGCATTTT. Its translation is CASSSKTGAGGNQPQHF.

A few counts support this clonotype. The chain recombines TRBV10-3 with TRBJ1-5, with a possible D match to TRBD1 (5 bases). The CDR3 sequence is 15 residues long. CDR1 ENHRY and CDR2 SYGVKD come from the germline V gene. The V gene lost 6 bases and the J gene lost 7 bases, with 19 bases spanning the gap. The DNA of the CDR3 is TGTGCCATCAGCCGATCCGACGGCGGGGGACAGCCCCAGCATTTT. It translates to CAISRSDGGGQPQHF.

The sample holds many counts of this clonotype. This chain connects TRBV7-6 to TRBJ2-1; 9 positions match TRBD1. The CDR3 loop spans 13 amino acids. Germline CDR1 is SGHVS and CDR2 is FNYEAQ. With 5 bases clipped from V and 8 bases from J, the junction kept 4 bases outside the gene matches. CDR3 sequence (DNA): TGTGCCAGCAGCGCCCGGACAGGGGATGAGCAGTTCTTC. Its translation: CASSARTGDEQFF.

This clonotype showed up just a few times. The rearrangement joins TRBV7-2 to TRBJ2-4; the D call may be TRBD1 or TRBD2 (5 bases each). V dropped 1 base and J dropped 5 bases, with 6 bases sitting between them. The CDR3 is made up of 13 amino acids. From germline, CDR1 is SGHTA and CDR2 FQGNSA. CDR3 loop: CASSLGGQNIQYF. For the CDR3, the DNA is TGTGCCAGCAGCTTAGGGGGACAAAACATTCAGTACTTC.

CDR3 in amino acids: CSVREGGSNQPQHF. The CDR3 bases are TGCAGCGTTCGAGAGGGGGGTAGCAATCAGCCCCAGCATTTT. This chain uses TRBV29-1 with TRBJ1-5; a weak D match, TRBD1 (6 bases). This CDR3 is 14 amino acids long. Germline V gene data show CDR1 as SQVTM and CDR2 as ANQGSEA. V was shortened by 5 bases and J by 0 bases, with 11 bases between the two germline ends.

The V and J genes are TRBV6-1 and TRBJ2-7; perhaps TRBD1 as D (5 bases). V gave up 1 base and J gave up 0 bases, with 13 bases separating them. Germline CDR1 MNHNS, CDR2 SASEGT. The CDR3 extends over 16 amino acids. The CDR3 spells CASSEEGYPSSYEQYF. DNA for the CDR3: TGTGCCAGCAGTGAAGAGGGGTACCCAAGCTCCTACGAGCAGTACTTC.

This chain joins TRBV6-5 and TRBJ2-1, with a tentative D call TRBD2 (6 bases). V lost 5 bases, J lost 7 bases, and 18 bases lay in between. This CDR3 has 15 residues. Germline assignment: CDR1 MNHEY and CDR2 SVGAGI. The CDR3 nucleotides read TGTGCCAGCAGTAACGCGGGACGGAACTCAAATGAGCAGTTCTTC. It translates to CASSNAGRNSNEQFF.

This clonotype occurred a few times. The chain combines TRBV20-1 with TRBJ2-7, with D hard to call. Trimming left V 2 bases short and J 2 bases short, with 7 bases between. The CDR3 is 12 amino acids. Germline V gene data show CDR1 as DFQATT and CDR2 as SNEGSKA (reference sequence). In DNA form, the CDR3 reads TGCAGTGCTAGAAGTCCAACCTACGAGCAGTACTTC. It specifies CSARSPTYEQYF.

The chain couples TRBV20-1 to TRBJ1-6; no reliable D call. The V gene's germline CDR1 is DFQATT and CDR2 SNEGSKA (reference sequence). Trimming removed 3 bases from V and 7 bases from J, with 4 bases in between. CDR3 length equals 11 residues. CDR3 region: CSASPNSPLHF. As DNA, the CDR3 is TGCAGTGCTAGTCCCAATTCACCCCTCCACTTT.

The chain has TRBV25-1 and TRBJ2-1; D perhaps matches TRBD2 (7 bases). This CDR3 comprises 16 residues. Germline CDR1 is MGHDK and CDR2 is SYGVNS. V was trimmed by 4 bases and J by 8 bases, leaving 21 bases between them. CDR3 amino acids: CASSVGGGLGMDEQFF. DNA of the CDR3: TGTGCCAGCAGTGTTGGCGGGGGCCTCGGGATGGATGAGCAGTTCTTC.

This clonotype has a handful of counts. This chain links TRBV28 with TRBJ1-6; D is perhaps TRBD1 (5 bases). The V end was cut by 6 bases, the J end by 0 bases, with 12 bases between. In germline, CDR1 is MDHEN, CDR2 SYDVKM. This CDR3 is 16 amino acids long. The CDR3 spells CASRWDPSSYNSPLHF. The CDR3 DNA is TGTGCCAGCAGATGGGACCCAAGCTCCTATAATTCACCCCTCCACTTT. The full variable domain, with the rest looked up from reference TRBV28 and TRBJ1-6, is DVKVTQSSRYLVKRTGEKVFLECVQDMDHENMFWYRQDPGLGLRLIYFSYDVKMKEKGDIPEGYSVSREKKERFSLILESASTNQTSMYLCASRWDPSSYNSPLHFGNGTRLTVT.

This clonotype was counted only a few times. The genes are TRBV7-6 and TRBJ2-7; D may be TRBD1 (5 bases). Germline V gene sequence: CDR1 SGHVS, CDR2 FNYEAQ. The CDR3 has 15 residues. V lost 1 base to trimming and J lost 2 bases, with 12 bases between them. The CDR3 sequence is CASSLGGHNPYEQYF. The CDR3 DNA reads TGTGCCAGCAGCTTAGGAGGACACAACCCCTACGAGCAGTACTTC.

The chain has TRBV3-1 and TRBJ2-2; 8 bases line up with TRBD1. This CDR3 region has 16 residues. V trimming: 2 bases; J trimming: 5 bases; junction bases outside the gene matches: 7. CDR1 and CDR2 (germline): LGHDT, YNNKEL (reference sequence). CDR3 DNA sequence: TGTGCCAGCAGCCAACCCCAGGGGGCAAGAACCGGGGAGCTGTTTTTT. As protein: CASSQPQGARTGELFF.

This clonotype was counted between two and nine times. The chain combines TRBV19 with TRBJ2-5; 11 bases match TRBD2. CDR1 and CDR2 from the germline V gene are LNHDA and SQIVND (reference sequence). The CDR3 sequence is 14 residues long. The J segment lost 5 bases and the V segment lost 7 bases, leaving 6 bases of the junction unmatched. CDR3 in amino acids: CASIGLAGGETQYF. The CDR3 nucleotides read TGTGCCAGTATCGGCCTAGCGGGAGGTGAGACCCAGTACTTC.

This rearrangement joins TRBV20-1 to TRBJ1-5; D is ambiguous. CDR1 is DFQATT and CDR2 is SNEGSKA in the germline V gene (reference sequence). The V gene lost 2 bases and the J gene lost 1 base, with 15 bases spanning the gap. This CDR3 is built from 16 residues. The CDR3 bases are TGCAGTGCTAGACCAATGGGGTTCCAGAGCAATCAGCCCCAGCATTTT. This codes for CSARPMGFQSNQPQHF.

This clonotype was found a few times. This chain joins TRBV28 and TRBJ1-2; tentative D call: TRBD1 (6 bases). The germline CDR1 and CDR2 sequences are MDHEN and SYDVKM. Trimming took 6 bases from V and 3 from J, leaving 14 bases between them. CDR3 length: 14 residues. In DNA, the CDR3 is TGTGCCAGCAGCCCGGCAGGGGAGCACTATGGCTACACCTTC. Encoded protein: CASSPAGEHYGYTF.

This clonotype has a handful of counts. This chain connects TRBV20-1 to TRBJ1-2, with D tentatively TRBD1 (5 bases). Trimming removed 6 bases from V and 8 bases from J, with 19 bases in between. CDR1 is DFQATT and CDR2 is SNEGSKA in the germline V gene (reference sequence). The CDR3 length is 13 residues. For the CDR3, the DNA is TGCAGTGCCAGACAGCCAGCAACATCCGGCTACACCTTC. This encodes CSARQPATSGYTF.

This rearrangement joins TRBV20-1 to TRBJ1-3; tentative D call: TRBD1 (5 bases). CDR1 and CDR2 (germline): DFQATT, SNEGSKA (reference sequence). The germline V and J ends were trimmed by 0 bases and 5 bases, with 14 bases remaining between them. The CDR3 is made up of 15 amino acids. In nucleotides, the CDR3 is TGCAGTGCTAGAGATCATGGGGACCACAGAAACACCATATATTTT. It is translated as CSARDHGDHRNTIYF.

The CDR3 is CASSLGGMGNEQFF. The CDR3 DNA reads TGTGCCAGCAGCTTAGGGGGGATGGGGAATGAGCAGTTCTTC. V is TRBV5-4 and J is TRBJ2-1; D may match TRBD1 or TRBD2 (6 bases each). CDR1 is SGHNT and CDR2 is YYREEE in the germline V gene (reference sequence). There are 14 residues in the CDR3. Trimming pared 2 bases from V and 7 bases from J, leaving 13 bases between.

There are many counts of this clonotype. The rearrangement links TRBV10-3 to TRBJ1-2; a possible D gene is TRBD1 (5 bases). Trimming pared 4 bases from V and 5 bases from J, leaving 11 bases between. The germline V gene has CDR1 ENHRY and CDR2 SYGVKD. The CDR3 is made up of 13 amino acids. The CDR3 DNA follows: TGTGCCATCAGTGTTCCTGGGACGTATGGCTACACCTTC. Its translation is CAISVPGTYGYTF.

This clonotype was seen a few times. V is TRBV19 and J is TRBJ2-7, with D unresolved. CDR3 size: 13 residues. In germline, CDR1 is LNHDA, CDR2 SQIVND (reference sequence). V was trimmed by 7 bases and J by 5 bases, leaving 15 bases between them. CDR3 residues: CASISRSRNEQYF. The CDR3 region has the DNA TGTGCCAGTATCTCCAGGTCCAGGAACGAGCAGTACTTC.

The gene calls are TRBV12-5 and TRBJ1-1; D is unclear. Trimming left V 3 bases short and J 5 bases short, with 10 bases between. Germline CDR1 reads LGHNT; CDR2 reads FRNRAP. This CDR3 region has 13 residues. The CDR3 is CASGLTSRTEAFF. DNA for the CDR3: TGTGCTAGTGGTTTAACCTCGCGGACTGAAGCTTTCTTT.

This clonotype has just a few counts. The chain joins TRBV14 to TRBJ2-1; D is uncertain. The CDR3 length is 12 residues. Germline-derived CDR1 and CDR2 are SGHDN and FVKESK. Trimming took off 0 bases at V and 8 bases at J, with 5 bases between the two ends. CDR3 nucleotides: TGTGCCAGCAGCCAAGAAAGCTATGAGCAGTTCTTC. This translates into CASSQESYEQFF.